What follows is one T cell receptor beta chain and its context. In the authors' workflow: Nucleated cell counts were estimated from reference gene primer amplification. Clones were read by immunoSEQ multiplex PCR, and TCRdb kept only the in-frame ones, dropping some. That table is the source of V, J and clone size, and D and trimming were worked out from the DNA. Among 90,000 or so clones, roughly 82% were seen once, and the ten largest hold approximately 8%. CDR3 length: 17 amino acids. Germline V gene data show CDR1 as SGDLS and CDR2 as YYNGEE. With V trimmed by 4 bases and J by 6 bases, 17 bases remained unmatched. The entry originates in a study of blood T cell repertoires in COVID-19. As for the study in general: Both acute and convalescent COVID-19 samples were obtained from the United States, Italy and Spain. T cells, B-cell-depleted T cells, or PBMCs provided the cDNA or gDNA that served as material.

V and J are TRBV9 and TRBJ1-1, with 8 positions matching TRBD1. This TCR derives from a man aged 45-65 years with active COVID-19. The sample consisted of peripheral blood. The CDR3 DNA follows: TGTGCCAGCAGCCTAGGGGTGGGAACAGGGGGGTACGCTGAAGCTTTCTTT. Translated, it gives CASSLGVGTGGYAEAFF.